This T cell receptor beta chain was recorded in a study of T cells in Graves' hyperthyroidism and ophthalmopathy (dated by TCRdb to the late 2010s). About the study as a whole: Peripheral blood samples were taken at the time of initial diagnosis, prior to any treatment. The paper describes TCR Vbeta CDR3 sequencing of about 140 peripheral blood samples, made up of 43 ophthalmopathy patients, roughly 80 hyperthyroidism patients and 17 progressor patients. The roughly 90 discovery patients were divided at random into training and test sets in a 7:3 ratio. Prospective prediction of ophthalmopathy was tested in an independent validation cohort of under 20 hyperthyroidism patients and 15 to 17 patients who later progressed to ophthalmopathy. A discovery cohort of fewer than 110 patients, about 44 with Graves' ophthalmopathy and 57 with stable Graves' hyperthyroidism, was used to find distinguishing TCR V-J signatures. After blood sampling, hyperthyroidism patients were treated with methimazole at a starting dose of 30 mg daily, and ophthalmopathy patients were treated with high-dose intravenous methylprednisolone. Thyroid tissue and blood T-cell repertoires from six Graves' hyperthyroidism patients were also compared in the study.

The TCR beta CDR3 regions were amplified from the RNA transcripts. The first round of RT-PCR for the TCR CDR3 was performed with the HTBI primer set and the Qiagen OneStep RT-PCR kit. The libraries were constructed in a second round of multiplex PCR and then size-selected and purified. Paired-end sequencing of the libraries was performed with 100 bp reads on an Illumina HiSeq2000. Regarding the original processing steps: SOAPnuke was used to process the raw data, with reads discarded if the reads contained adapters or uncalled bases, had a mean Phred below 15, or lacked an exact constant-primer or identifier match. COPE v1.2.5 was used to merge the high-quality paired reads, and each unique nucleotide sequence was defined as a clonotype. MiTCR v1.1 was used to align clonotypes to the IMGT TRBV, TRBD and TRBJ reference segments. The analysis included only V-J combinations with a frequency above 0.0001, which together covered about 99% of the repertoires. A TCS score was defined as the ratio of F50 (clonal expansion) to E x V (chaos), with BLOSUM62-based TCRdist applied between CDR3 peptides within each V-J. Welch's t-statistics and random forest reduced 500 to 650 V-J features to some 14, which were used in a naive Bayes classifier (R e1071). In TCRdb, the public reads were trimmed at Q25 with fastp and aligned with MiXCR, with productive beta chains retained. Rows with one shared CDR3 protein collapse into an entry with the most common genes and DNA. In this record, the V and J calls reflect TCRdb's handling and not the investigators' own analysis. This sample has some 770,000 distinct CDR3 sequences in its table, and around 15% of those were observed once. Around 8% of the sample lies in the top ten.

What the authors observed across the whole study: Blood samples also contained most of the expanded thyroid clonotypes (frequency above 0.001), which suggests that blood repertoires may reflect thyroid immune responses. In validation, the model predicted progression to ophthalmopathy a median of 6.5 months before onset, with about 67% sensitivity and 72.22% specificity. In cross-validation, a model built on a 13 V-J signature told ophthalmopathy apart from stable hyperthyroidism with 85% to 90% sensitivity and approximately 81% specificity, and in testing the same model reached 80%/75%. No statistical method was used to fix the sample size in advance, and group allocation was not hidden from the investigators.

This clonotype was observed many times. Its antigen has not been determined. One base away there is no much larger clone; base qualities are not given. The CDR3 contains 15 residues, cysteine and phenylalanine counted. Solely the CDR3 DNA is kept, with 45 bases framed from the first base. CDR1 SGHAT and CDR2 FQDESV are derived from the germline V gene (reference sequence). The V and J ends are trimmed by 6 bases and 5 bases, leaving 16 bases between them. Graves' hyperthyroidism was defined as stable when no progression to ophthalmopathy occurred over 18 months of follow-up. Hyperthyroidism patients were newly diagnosed, had a disease duration of under 2 months, and were aged 18 to 65 years. Exclusion was applied to patients with uncontrolled infections, other autoimmune diseases, pregnancy or lactation. Diagnoses were based on clinical symptoms, serum thyroxine and TRAb, thyroid ultrasound and orbital computed tomography. PBMCs were separated from about 10 ml of fresh peripheral blood using Ficoll-Paque density gradient centrifugation. Trizol reagent was used to extract total RNA, and RNA quality was then checked on an Agilent 2100 Bioanalyzer.

The chain employs TRBV11-1 and TRBJ2-2; D gene: possibly TRBD1, on 6 matching bases. This clonotype was obtained from a man between 18 and 29 years old with Graves' hyperthyroidism. Input material: blood. The DNA is TGTGCCAGCAGTCGACCCGGGACACCGACCGGGGAGCTGTTTTTT. Its protein is CASSRPGTPTGELFF.